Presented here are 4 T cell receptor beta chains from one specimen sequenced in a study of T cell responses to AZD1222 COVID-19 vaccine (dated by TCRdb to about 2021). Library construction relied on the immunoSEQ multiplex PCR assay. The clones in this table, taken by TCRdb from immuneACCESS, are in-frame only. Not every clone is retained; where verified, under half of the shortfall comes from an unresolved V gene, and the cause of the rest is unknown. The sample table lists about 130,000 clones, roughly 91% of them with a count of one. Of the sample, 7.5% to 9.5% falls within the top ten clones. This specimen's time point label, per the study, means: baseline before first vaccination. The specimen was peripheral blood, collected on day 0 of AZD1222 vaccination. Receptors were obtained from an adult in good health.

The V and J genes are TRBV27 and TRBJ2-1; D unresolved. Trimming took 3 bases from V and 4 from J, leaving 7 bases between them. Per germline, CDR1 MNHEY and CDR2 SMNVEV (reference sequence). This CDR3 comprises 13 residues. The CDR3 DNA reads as TGTGCCAGCAGTTTCGGACCTTACAATGAGCAGTTCTTC. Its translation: CASSFGPYNEQFF.

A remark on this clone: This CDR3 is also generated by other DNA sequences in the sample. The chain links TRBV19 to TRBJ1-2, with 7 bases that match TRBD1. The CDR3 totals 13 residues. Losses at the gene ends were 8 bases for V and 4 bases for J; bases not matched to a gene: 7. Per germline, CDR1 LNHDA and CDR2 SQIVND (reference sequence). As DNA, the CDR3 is TGTGCCAGTTCGCGGGACAGACTCTATGGCTACACCTTC. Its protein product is CASSRDRLYGYTF.

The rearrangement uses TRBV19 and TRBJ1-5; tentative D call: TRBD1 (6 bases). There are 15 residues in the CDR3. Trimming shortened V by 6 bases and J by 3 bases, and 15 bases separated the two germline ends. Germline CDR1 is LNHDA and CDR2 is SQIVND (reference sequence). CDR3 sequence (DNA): TGTGCCAGTAGGCCCTCCAGGGGAATCAATCAGCCCCAGCATTTT. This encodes CASRPSRGINQPQHF.

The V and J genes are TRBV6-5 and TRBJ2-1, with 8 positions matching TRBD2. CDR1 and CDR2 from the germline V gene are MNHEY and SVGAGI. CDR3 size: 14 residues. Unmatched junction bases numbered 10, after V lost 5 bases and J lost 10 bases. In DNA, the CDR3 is TGTGCCAGCAGTCGCCGCGGGGGGCGAATCGAGCAGTTCTTC. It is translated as CASSRRGGRIEQFF.